This record looks at one TCR beta chain sequence and its context. This specimen belongs to a study of cytomegalovirus exposure and HLA in healthy donors. Study-wide context: The study placed 80% to 90% of its 398 genotyped donors in the Caucasian-associated ancestry cluster.

60 Vbeta and 13 Jbeta primers were used in PCR. Per the study methods: Tens of millions of unique TCR beta chains, roughly 10 million shared, were counted in a later analysis. Profiled with immunoSEQ multiplex PCR; TCRdb holds only in-frame clones, not every one. V and J calls and clone size are copied from that table; D and trimming were computed from the DNA. The table records under 200,000 clones, around 72% of them present only once. What was sequenced was PBMCs. The sequence was obtained from a man aged 18 to 29 in good health and CMV-seronegative.

CDR3 sequence (DNA): TGTGCCAGCAGCGTGTCGGGGACTATCTACAATGAGCAGTTCTTC. Encoded protein: CASSVSGTIYNEQFF. J is TRBJ2-1 and V is TRBV9, with TRBD2 matching over 7 bases. CDR1 and CDR2 from the germline V gene are SGDLS and YYNGEE. This CDR3 contains 15 residues. V gave up 2 bases and J gave up 3 bases; unmatched junction bases: 5.